This T cell receptor beta chain was profiled in a study of blood T cell repertoires in COVID-19. Study details: The United States, Italy and Spain supplied acute and convalescent COVID-19 samples.

Data came from immunoSEQ multiplex PCR; TCRdb stores just in-frame clones and leaves some out. The table shows some 300,000 clones, with 90% occurring only once. The germline gives CDR1 LGHNA, CDR2 YSLEER. Trimming removed 0 bases from V and 7 bases from J, with 13 bases in between. This CDR3 contains 14 residues. Seattle-derived patients entered the study during active infection and were followed longitudinally. The sequence came from a woman in her forties with COVID-19, enrolled during active disease. This chain links TRBV4-3 with TRBJ2-7, with a possible D match to TRBD1 (6 bases). Sequenced: peripheral blood. The CDR3 reads CASSQEPGVGEQYF. Written as DNA, the CDR3 is TGCGCCAGCAGCCAAGAGCCAGGGGTTGGGGAGCAGTACTTC.